This T cell receptor (beta chain) was documented in a study of T cells after yellow fever vaccination. Findings and caveats of the study: Among all clonotypes, a small share was observed in both CD4 and CD8 compartments. The booster response re-showed most primary clones: approximately 97% CD4, 88% CD8. Secondary responses were weaker yet peaked faster, day 5 versus 15.

After removal of 10 bases from V and 9 bases from J, the junction contained 11 bases not matched to a gene. The CDR3 runs 14 residues. CDR1 and CDR2 from the germline V gene are MGHDK and SYGVNS. They built TCR cDNA with 5'RACE template switching, a step that put in a universal primer site and UMIs. TCRdb re-derived calls from the 5' RACE reads in MiXCR, one entry per CDR3 protein. Counted here are about 340,000 distinct CDR3 sequences, approximately 13% occurring once; the ten biggest clones make up roughly 3%. On this clonotype itself: As yet, its antigen is unknown.

The J gene is TRBJ1-6, the V gene TRBV25-1; 8 bases match TRBD1. This TCR was recovered from a man aged 18 to 29 who received the YFV17D yellow fever vaccine. This specimen consisted of CD4+ T cells sorted from PBMCs, obtained 15 days after the yellow fever booster vaccination. The CDR3 region has the DNA TGTGCCACTACGAACGGACAGGGCGTTTCACCCCTCCACTTT. Amino acids: CATTNGQGVSPLHF.